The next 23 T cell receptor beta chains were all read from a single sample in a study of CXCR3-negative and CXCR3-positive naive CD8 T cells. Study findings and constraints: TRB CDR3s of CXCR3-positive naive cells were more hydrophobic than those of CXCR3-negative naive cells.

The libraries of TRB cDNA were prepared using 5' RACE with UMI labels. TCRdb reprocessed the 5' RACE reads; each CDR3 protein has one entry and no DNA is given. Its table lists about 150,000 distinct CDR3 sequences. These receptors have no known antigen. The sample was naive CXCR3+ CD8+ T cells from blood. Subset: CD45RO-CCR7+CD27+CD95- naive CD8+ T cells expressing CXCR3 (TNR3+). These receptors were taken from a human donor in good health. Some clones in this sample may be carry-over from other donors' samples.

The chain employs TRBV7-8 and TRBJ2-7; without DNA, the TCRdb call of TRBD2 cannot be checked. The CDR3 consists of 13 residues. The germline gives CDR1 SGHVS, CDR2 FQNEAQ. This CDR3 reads CASSYHLGEEQYF.

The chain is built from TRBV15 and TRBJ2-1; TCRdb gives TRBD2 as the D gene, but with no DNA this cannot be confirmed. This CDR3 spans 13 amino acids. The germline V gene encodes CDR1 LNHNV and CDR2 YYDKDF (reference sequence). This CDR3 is CAAGGSSYNEQFF.

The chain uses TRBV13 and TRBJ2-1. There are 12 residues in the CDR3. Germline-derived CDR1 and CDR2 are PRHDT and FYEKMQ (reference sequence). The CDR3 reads CASSVVRNEQFF.

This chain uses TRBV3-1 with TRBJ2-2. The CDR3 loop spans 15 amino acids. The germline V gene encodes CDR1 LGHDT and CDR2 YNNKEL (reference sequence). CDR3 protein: CASSQVTENTGELFF. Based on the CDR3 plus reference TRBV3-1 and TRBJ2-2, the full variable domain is DTAVSQTPKYLVTQMGNDKSIKCEQNLGHDTMYWYKQDSKKFLKIMFSYNNKELIINETVPNRFSPKSPDKAHLNLHINSLELGDSAVYFCASSQVTENTGELFFGEGSRLTVL.

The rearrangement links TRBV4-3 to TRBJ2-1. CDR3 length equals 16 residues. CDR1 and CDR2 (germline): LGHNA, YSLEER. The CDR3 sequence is CASSPIQGGSYNEQFF.

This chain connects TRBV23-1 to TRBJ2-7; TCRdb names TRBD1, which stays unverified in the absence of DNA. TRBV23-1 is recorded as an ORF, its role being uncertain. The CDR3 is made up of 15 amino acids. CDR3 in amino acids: CASSQSGDRDYEQYF.

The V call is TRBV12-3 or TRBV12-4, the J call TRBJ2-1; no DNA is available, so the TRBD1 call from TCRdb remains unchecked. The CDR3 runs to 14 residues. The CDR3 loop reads CASSPAGLYNEQFF.

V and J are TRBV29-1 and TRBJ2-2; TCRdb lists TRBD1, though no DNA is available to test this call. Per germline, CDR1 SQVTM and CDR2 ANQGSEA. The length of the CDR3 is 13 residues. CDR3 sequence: CSVGRVGTGELFF.

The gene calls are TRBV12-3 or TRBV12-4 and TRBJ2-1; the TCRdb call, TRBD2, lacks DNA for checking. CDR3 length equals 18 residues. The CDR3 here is CASSPGTSGRGGYNEQFF.

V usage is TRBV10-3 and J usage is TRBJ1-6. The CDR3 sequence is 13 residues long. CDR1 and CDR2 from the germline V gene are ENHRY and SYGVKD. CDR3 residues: CAISESSSSPLHF.

The CDR3 spells CSARDRRLYEQYF. V and J are TRBV20-1 and TRBJ2-7. CDR3 size: 13 residues. Germline V gene lookup returns CDR1 DFQATT and CDR2 SNEGSKA (reference sequence).

The CDR3 sequence: CASSPQGQTGYEQYF. The rearrangement joins TRBV7-9 to TRBJ2-7; no DNA is available, so the TRBD2 call from TCRdb remains unchecked. CDR1 and CDR2 from the germline V gene are SEHNR and FQNEAQ (reference sequence). The length of the CDR3 is 15 residues.

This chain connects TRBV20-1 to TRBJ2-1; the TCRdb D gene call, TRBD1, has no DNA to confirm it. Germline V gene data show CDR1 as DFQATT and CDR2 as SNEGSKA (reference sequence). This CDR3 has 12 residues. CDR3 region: CSARRTGNEQFF.

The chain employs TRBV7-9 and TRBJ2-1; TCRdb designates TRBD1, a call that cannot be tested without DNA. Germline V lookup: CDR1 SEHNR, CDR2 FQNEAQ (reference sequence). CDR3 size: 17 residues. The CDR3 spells CASSPPSDKSSYNEQFF. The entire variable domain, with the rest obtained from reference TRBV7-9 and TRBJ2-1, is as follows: DTGVSQNPRHKITKRGQNVTFRCDPISEHNRLYWYRQTLGQGPEFLTYFQNEAQLEKSRLLSDRFSAERPKGSFSTLEIQRTEQGDSAMYLCASSPPSDKSSYNEQFFGPGTRLTVL.

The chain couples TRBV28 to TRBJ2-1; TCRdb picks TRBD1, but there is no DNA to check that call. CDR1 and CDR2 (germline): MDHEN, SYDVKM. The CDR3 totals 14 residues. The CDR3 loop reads CASNPLPTPGEQFF. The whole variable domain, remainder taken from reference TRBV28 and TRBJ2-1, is DVKVTQSSRYLVKRTGEKVFLECVQDMDHENMFWYRQDPGLGLRLIYFSYDVKMKEKGDIPEGYSVSREKKERFSLILESASTNQTSMYLCASNPLPTPGEQFFGPGTRLTVL.

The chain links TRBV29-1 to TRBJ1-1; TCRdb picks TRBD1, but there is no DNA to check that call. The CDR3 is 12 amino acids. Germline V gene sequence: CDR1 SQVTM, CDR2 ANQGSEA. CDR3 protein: CSAFDSRTEAFF.

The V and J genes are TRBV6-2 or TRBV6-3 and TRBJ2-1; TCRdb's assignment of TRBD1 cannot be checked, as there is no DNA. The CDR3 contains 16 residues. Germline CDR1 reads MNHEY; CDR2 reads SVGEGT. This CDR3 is CASSYNPGTVYNEQFF.

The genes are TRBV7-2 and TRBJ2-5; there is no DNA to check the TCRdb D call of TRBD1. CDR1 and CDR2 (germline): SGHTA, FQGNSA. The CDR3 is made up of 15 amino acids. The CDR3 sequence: CASSFTTGETETQYF.

CDR3 residues: CASSLSGNGYTF. The V gene is TRBV7-9, the J gene TRBJ1-2. The CDR3 sequence is 12 residues long. CDR1 SEHNR and CDR2 FQNEAQ come from the germline V gene (reference sequence). Full variable domain (missing parts from reference TRBV7-9 and TRBJ1-2): DTGVSQNPRHKITKRGQNVTFRCDPISEHNRLYWYRQTLGQGPEFLTYFQNEAQLEKSRLLSDRFSAERPKGSFSTLEIQRTEQGDSAMYLCASSLSGNGYTFGSGTRLTVV.

The CDR3 loop reads CASSMRDKGYTEAFF. The V call is TRBV11-2, the J call TRBJ1-1; TCRdb selects TRBD1, and the lack of DNA leaves this call unchecked. The CDR3 length is 15 residues. Germline V gene sequence: CDR1 SGHAT, CDR2 FQNNGV.

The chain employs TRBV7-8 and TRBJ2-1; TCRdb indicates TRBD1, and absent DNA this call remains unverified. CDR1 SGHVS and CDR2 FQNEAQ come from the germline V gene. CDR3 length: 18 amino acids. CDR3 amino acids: CASSLAGLGRGLYNEQFF.

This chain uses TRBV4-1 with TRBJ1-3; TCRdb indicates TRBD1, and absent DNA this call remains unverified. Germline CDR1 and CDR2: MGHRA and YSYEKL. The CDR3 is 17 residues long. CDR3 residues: CASSQDQGAGPGNTIYF.

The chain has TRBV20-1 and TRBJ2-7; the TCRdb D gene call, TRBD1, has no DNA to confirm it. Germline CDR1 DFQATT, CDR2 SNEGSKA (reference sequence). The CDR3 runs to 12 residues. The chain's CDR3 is CSARAGGNEQYF.